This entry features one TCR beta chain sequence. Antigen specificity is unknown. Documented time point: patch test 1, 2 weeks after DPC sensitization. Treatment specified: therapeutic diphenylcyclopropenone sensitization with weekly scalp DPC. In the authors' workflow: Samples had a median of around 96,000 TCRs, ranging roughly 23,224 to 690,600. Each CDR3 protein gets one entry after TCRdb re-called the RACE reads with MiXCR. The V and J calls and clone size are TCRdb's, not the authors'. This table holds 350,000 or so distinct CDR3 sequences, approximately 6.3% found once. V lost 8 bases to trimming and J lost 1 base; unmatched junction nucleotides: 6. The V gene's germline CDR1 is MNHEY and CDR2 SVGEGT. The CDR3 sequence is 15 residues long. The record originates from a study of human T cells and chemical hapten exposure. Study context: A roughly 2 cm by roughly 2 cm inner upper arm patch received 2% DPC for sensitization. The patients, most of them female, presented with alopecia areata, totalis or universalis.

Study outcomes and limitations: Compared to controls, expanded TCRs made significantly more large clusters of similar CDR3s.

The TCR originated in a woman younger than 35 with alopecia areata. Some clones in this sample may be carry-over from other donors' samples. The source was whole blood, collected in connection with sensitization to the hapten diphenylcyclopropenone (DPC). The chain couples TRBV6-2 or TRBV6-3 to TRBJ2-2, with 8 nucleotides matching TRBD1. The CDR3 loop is CASRTGIVNTGELFF. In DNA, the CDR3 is TGTGCCAGCCGGACAGGGATTGTGAACACCGGGGAGCTGTTTTTT.